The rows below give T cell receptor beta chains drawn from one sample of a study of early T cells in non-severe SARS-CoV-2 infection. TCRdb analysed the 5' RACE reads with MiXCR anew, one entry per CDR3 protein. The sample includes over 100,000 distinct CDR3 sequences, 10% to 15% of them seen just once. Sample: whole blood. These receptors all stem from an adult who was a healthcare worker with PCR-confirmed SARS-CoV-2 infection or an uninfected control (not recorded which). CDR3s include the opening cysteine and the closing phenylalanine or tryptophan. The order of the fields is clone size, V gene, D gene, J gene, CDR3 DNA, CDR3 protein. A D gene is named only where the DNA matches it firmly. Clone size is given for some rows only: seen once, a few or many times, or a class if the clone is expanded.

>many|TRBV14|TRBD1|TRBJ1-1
TGTGCCAGCAGCCACCGACAGGGAGGCACTGAAGCTTTCTTT
CASSHRQGGTEAFF
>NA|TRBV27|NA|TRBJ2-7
TGTGCCAGCAGTTGGACTGGGTCCTACGAGCAGTACTTC
CASSWTGSYEQYF
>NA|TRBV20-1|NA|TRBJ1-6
TGCAGTGCTAAGGGGAGTAACGATAATTCACCCCTCCACTTT
CSAKGSNDNSPLHF
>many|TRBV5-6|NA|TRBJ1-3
TGTGCCAGCAGCTTTATGGGGCCAGGCCCCTCTGGAAACACCATATATTTT
CASSFMGPGPSGNTIYF
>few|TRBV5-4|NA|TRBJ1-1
TGTGCCAGCAGCTTGGGAGGGTCCCTCTATGGCACTGAAGCTTTCTTT
CASSLGGSLYGTEAFF
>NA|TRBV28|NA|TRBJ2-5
TGTGCCAGCACTGGCCAGCGAGAGACCCAGTACTTC
CASTGQRETQYF
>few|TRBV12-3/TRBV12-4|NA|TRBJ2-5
TGTGCCAGCAGTAGGTGGCAAGAGACCCAGTACTTC
CASSRWQETQYF
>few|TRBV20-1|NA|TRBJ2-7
TGCAGTGCCATTCGGGACTACGAGCAGTACTTC
CSAIRDYEQYF
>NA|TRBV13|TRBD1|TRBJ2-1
TGTGCCAGCAGCCCCAAGGCTGGGCTGGACAGGGCCTACAATGAGCAGTTCTTC
CASSPKAGLDRAYNEQFF
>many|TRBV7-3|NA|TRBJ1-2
TGTGCCAGCAGCCCGACATCTTCTAACTATGGCTACACCTTC
CASSPTSSNYGYTF
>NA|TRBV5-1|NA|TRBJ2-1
TGCGCCAGCAGCTGGGGGAAGCGGTTCTACAATGAGCAGTTCTTC
CASSWGKRFYNEQFF
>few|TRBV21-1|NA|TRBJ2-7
TGTGCCAGCAGCACCTCGAGGGAGGGCGAGCAGTACTTC
CASSTSREGEQYF
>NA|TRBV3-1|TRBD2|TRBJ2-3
TGTGCCAGCAGACTAGCGGGAGCTAGCACAGATACGCAGTATTTT
CASRLAGASTDTQYF
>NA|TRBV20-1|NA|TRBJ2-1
TGCAGTGCTAGACTCAGCGGGCATGAGCAGTTCTTC
CSARLSGHEQFF
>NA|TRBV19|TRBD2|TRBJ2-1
TGTGCCAGTAGTATAATTGCAGCGGGACCCTACGTTTCCGATGAGCAGTTCTTC
CASSIIAAGPYVSDEQFF
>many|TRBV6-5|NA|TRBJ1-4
TGTGCCAGCAGTTATCCCAACGGGGTGAAGAATGAAAAACTGTTTTTT
CASSYPNGVKNEKLFF